The rows below give T cell receptor beta chains drawn from one sample of a study of blood T cell repertoires in COVID-19. Libraries were prepared by immunoSEQ multiplex PCR; TCRdb keeps only in-frame clonotypes and omits some of them. The sample consists of about 220,000 clones, approximately 85% of them appearing once. Sequencing was done on a sample of peripheral blood. The receptors were gathered from a woman between 65 and 79 years old with COVID-19, enrolled during active disease. Each CDR3 is given with its conserved first and last residue. The D gene is left open where the match is weak. Size is omitted from some rows. Given values are once, few, many or a class for expanded clones.

clone_size	v_call	j_call	d_call	cdr3_aa	cdr3_nt
-	TRBV30	TRBJ1-3	-	CAWNGEYGNTIYF	TGTGCCTGGAACGGGGAGTATGGAAACACCATATATTTT
once	TRBV2	TRBJ1-4	-	CASKKVALGAEKLFF	TGTGCCAGCAAGAAAGTTGCCCTGGGGGCGGAAAAACTGTTTTTT
-	TRBV28	TRBJ2-5	TRBD2	CASSLGLAGGQETQYF	TGTGCCAGCAGTCTCGGACTAGCGGGAGGGCAAGAGACCCAGTACTTC
-	TRBV7-6	TRBJ2-1	TRBD1	CASSLGPGTGISYNEQFF	TGTGCCAGCAGTCTTGGACCCGGGACAGGGATCTCCTACAATGAGCAGTTCTTC
-	TRBV28	TRBJ2-7	TRBD1	CASSQTGGRNEQYF	TGTGCCAGCAGTCAAACAGGGGGCCGAAACGAGCAGTACTTC
many	TRBV7-2	TRBJ2-7	-	CASSFNGDTYEQYF	TGTGCCAGCAGCTTTAATGGGGACACCTACGAGCAGTACTTC
few	TRBV4-2	TRBJ1-3	-	CASSQAPQGGRGNTIYF	TGTGCCAGCAGCCAAGCCCCACAGGGCGGGAGGGGAAACACCATATATTTT
once	TRBV4-3	TRBJ2-3	-	CASSQESTGVDTQYF	TGCGCCAGCAGCCAAGAAAGTACGGGGGTGGATACGCAGTATTTT
-	TRBV18	TRBJ2-3	TRBD2	CASSTGLATDTQYF	TGTGCCAGCTCCACCGGACTAGCCACAGATACGCAGTATTTT
-	TRBV7-5	TRBJ1-3	-	CARSSSGQTPGNTIYF	TGTGCCAGAAGCTCGTCGGGACAGACCCCAGGAAACACCATATATTTT
-	TRBV6-5	TRBJ1-5	TRBD1	CASSPTTGGNQPQHF	TGTGCCAGCAGTCCTACTACAGGGGGCAATCAGCCCCAGCATTTT
medium-sized	TRBV3-1/TRBV3-2	TRBJ2-7	TRBD1	CASSTRDSRREQYF	TGTGCCAGCAGCACCCGGGACAGTAGACGCGAGCAGTACTTC
-	TRBV7-8	TRBJ2-7	-	CASSPPSVGLSYEQYF	TGTGCCAGCAGCCCCCCAAGCGTCGGCCTCTCCTACGAGCAGTACTTC
-	TRBV24-1	TRBJ2-3	TRBD2	CATSAAGGTDTQYF	TGTGCCACCAGTGCGGCGGGAGGTACAGATACGCAGTATTTT
-	TRBV28	TRBJ2-7	-	CASSNKAGTLHYEQYF	TGTGCCAGCAGTAACAAGGCCGGGACTCTCCACTACGAGCAGTACTTC
-	TRBV19	TRBJ2-3	-	CASNSRGYTDTQYF	TGTGCCAGTAATTCAAGAGGATACACAGATACGCAGTATTTT
few	TRBV19	TRBJ1-4	TRBD1	CASSMSGGDEKLFF	TGTGCCAGTAGTATGTCAGGGGGCGATGAAAAACTGTTTTTT
-	TRBV2	TRBJ1-5	TRBD1	CASSGDRIQPQHF	TGTGCCAGCAGCGGGGACAGAATTCAGCCCCAGCATTTT
-	TRBV7-2	TRBJ2-7	-	CASSSTQSTEQYF	TGTGCCAGCAGCTCGACTCAGTCAACAGAGCAGTACTTC
-	TRBV28	TRBJ1-6	-	CASRFTGMSSYNSPLHF	TGTGCCAGCAGATTTACAGGGATGAGTTCCTATAATTCACCCCTCCACTTT
-	TRBV19	TRBJ2-7	-	CASSMQGGYEQYF	TGTGCCAGTAGTATGCAGGGAGGCTACGAGCAGTACTTC
-	TRBV2	TRBJ1-5	TRBD1	CASGRDRAINQPQHF	TGTGCCAGCGGAAGGGACAGGGCGATCAATCAGCCCCAGCATTTT
-	TRBV30	TRBJ1-2	-	CAWSGKGTPVRGYTF	TGTGCCTGGAGTGGAAAAGGGACACCAGTAAGGGGCTACACCTTC
few	TRBV5-4	TRBJ2-5	-	CASSWAQETQYF	TGTGCCAGCAGCTGGGCCCAAGAGACCCAGTACTTC
-	TRBV5-1	TRBJ1-4	-	CASSLGQGNEKLFF	TGCGCCAGCAGCTTGGGGCAGGGTAATGAAAAACTGTTTTTT
-	TRBV3-1/TRBV3-2	TRBJ2-2	-	CASSLRDTGELFF	TGTGCCAGCAGCCTCCGGGACACCGGGGAGCTGTTTTTT
-	TRBV3-1/TRBV3-2	TRBJ1-3	TRBD1	CASSQGTGGRNTIYF	TGTGCCAGCAGCCAAGGGACAGGGGGAAGAAACACCATATATTTT
-	TRBV5-1	TRBJ1-1	-	CASSLGRRGNTEAFF	TGCGCCAGCAGCTTGGGGCGCAGGGGGAACACTGAAGCTTTCTTT
-	TRBV6-5	TRBJ1-6	TRBD1	CASRGTADNSPLHF	TGTGCCAGCAGAGGGACAGCAGATAATTCACCCCTCCACTTT
-	TRBV14	TRBJ1-1	TRBD1	CASSQGYTGQGPVTEAFF	TGTGCCAGCAGCCAAGGATATACGGGACAGGGGCCGGTCACTGAAGCTTTCTTT
-	TRBV24-1	TRBJ1-2	TRBD1	CATSDSRPQGARYGYTF	TGTGCCACCAGTGATTCGAGGCCACAGGGGGCGCGATACGGCTACACCTTC
-	TRBV7-8	TRBJ1-6	TRBD1	CASSWRDRGNSPLHF	TGTGCCAGCAGCTGGAGGGACAGGGGTAATTCACCCCTCCACTTT
-	TRBV24-1	TRBJ2-5	-	CATSDGRGETQYF	TGTGCCACCAGTGACGGGAGAGGCGAGACCCAGTACTTC
-	TRBV28	TRBJ2-7	TRBD2	CASWTGGSGTAYEQYF	TGTGCCAGCTGGACGGGGGGGAGCGGGACCGCCTACGAGCAGTACTTC
-	TRBV27	TRBJ1-2	-	CASSLYLNYGYTF	TGTGCCAGCAGTTTATACCTAAACTATGGCTACACCTTC
-	TRBV11-2	TRBJ1-1	TRBD1	CASSLARGRTEAFF	TGTGCCAGCAGCTTAGCCAGGGGGCGTACTGAAGCTTTCTTT
-	TRBV5-4	TRBJ2-1	-	CASSSPGRGGDNEQFF	TGTGCCAGCAGCTCCCCGGGTAGAGGTGGAGACAATGAGCAGTTCTTC
-	TRBV7-8	TRBJ1-5	TRBD1	CASSKTGDQPQHF	TGTGCCAGCAGCAAGACAGGGGATCAGCCCCAGCATTTT
-	TRBV7-2	TRBJ2-7	-	CASSLQSQGNYEQYF	TGTGCCAGCAGCCTGCAAAGTCAGGGGAACTACGAGCAGTACTTC
-	TRBV2	TRBJ1-2	-	CASSPTVTSNYGYTF	TGTGCCAGCAGCCCTACAGTGACCTCTAACTATGGCTACACCTTC
-	TRBV4-3	TRBJ2-3	TRBD1	CASSQEGQGLADTQYF	TGCGCCAGCAGCCAAGAGGGACAGGGGTTAGCAGATACGCAGTATTTT
-	TRBV2	TRBJ2-1	-	CASRRGWDNNEQFF	TGTGCCAGCAGAAGGGGGTGGGATAACAATGAGCAGTTCTTC
-	TRBV19	TRBJ1-1	-	CASSPRGGNTEAFF	TGTGCCAGTAGCCCGAGGGGGGGAAACACTGAAGCTTTCTTT
-	TRBV10-2	TRBJ2-3	TRBD2	CASSDSKREIGGTQYF	TGCGCCAGCAGTGATAGTAAGCGGGAGATCGGGGGTACGCAGTATTTT
few	TRBV7-8	TRBJ1-5	-	CASSLSASLSNQPQHF	TGTGCCAGCAGCCTCAGCGCCAGCCTTAGCAATCAGCCCCAGCATTTT
-	TRBV19	TRBJ1-1	-	CASSIPGGAGTEAFF	TGTGCCAGTAGTATACCCGGGGGGGCTGGGACTGAAGCTTTCTTT
-	TRBV6-6	TRBJ2-5	TRBD1	CATATGQETQYF	TGTGCCACCGCGACAGGGCAAGAGACCCAGTACTTC
-	TRBV27	TRBJ1-1	TRBD1	CASSPRTGHGGSNTEAFF	TGTGCCAGCAGTCCCCGGACAGGGCATGGTGGGTCGAACACTGAAGCTTTCTTT
-	TRBV2	TRBJ1-6	-	CATTFEPFNSPLHF	TGTGCCACCACGTTTGAGCCGTTTAATTCACCCCTCCACTTT
-	TRBV10-3	TRBJ2-3	TRBD2	CAISDGLAGEADTQYF	TGTGCCATCAGTGATGGTCTAGCGGGAGAGGCGGATACGCAGTATTTT
-	TRBV2	TRBJ2-7	TRBD2	CASPLAGVKEQYF	TGTGCCAGTCCACTAGCGGGAGTTAAGGAGCAGTACTTC
-	TRBV6-5	TRBJ1-1	TRBD1	CASSYQGGNTEAFF	TGTGCCAGCAGTTATCAGGGGGGAAACACTGAAGCTTTCTTT
-	TRBV7-2	TRBJ1-1	-	CASSLAQGREVKAFF	TGTGCCAGCAGCTTAGCGCAGGGTCGAGAGGTGAAAGCTTTCTTT
-	TRBV19	TRBJ2-5	TRBD2	CASSDDGTSGGETQYF	TGTGCCAGTAGTGATGATGGGACTAGCGGGGGAGAGACCCAGTACTTC